This T cell receptor beta chain is drawn from a study of early T cells in non-severe SARS-CoV-2 infection. Study-wide background: Alpha and beta chains were unpaired, from unsorted whole-blood bulk RNA.

In regard to this clonotype: Its antigen is as yet unknown.

Findings and limits, study-wide: VDJdb-based annotation leaned toward anti-spike CD8 responses and missed private and CD4 specificities.

The CDR3 is 14 residues long. Trimming cost V 5 bases and J 3 bases; bases outside gene matches: 6. Germline assignment: CDR1 SGHAT and CDR2 FQNNGV. In the library, individual cDNA molecules carried attached unique molecular identifiers. One entry per CDR3 protein results from TCRdb running MiXCR on the 5' RACE reads. This sample carries roughly 26,000 distinct CDR3 sequences, less than 6.5% of them seen once, and the ten largest clones take 3% to 4.5%. The V and J genes are TRBV11-2 and TRBJ2-7; TRBD1 agrees at 8 bases. The sequence was obtained from an adult who was a healthcare worker with PCR-confirmed SARS-CoV-2 infection or an uninfected control (not recorded which). The source material was whole blood. CDR3 bases: TGTGCCAGCAGCCTGGACAGGGTGAACTACGAGCAGTACTTC. This translates into CASSLDRVNYEQYF.